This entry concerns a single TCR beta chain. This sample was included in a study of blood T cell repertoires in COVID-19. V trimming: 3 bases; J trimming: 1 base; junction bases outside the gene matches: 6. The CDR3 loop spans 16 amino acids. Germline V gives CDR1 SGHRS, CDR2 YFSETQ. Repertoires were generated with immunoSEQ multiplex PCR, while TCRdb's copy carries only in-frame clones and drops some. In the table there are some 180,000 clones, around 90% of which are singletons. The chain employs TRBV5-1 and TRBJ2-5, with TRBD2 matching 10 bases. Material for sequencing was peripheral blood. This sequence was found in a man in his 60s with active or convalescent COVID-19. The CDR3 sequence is CASSSLAGGFQETQYF. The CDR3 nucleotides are TGCGCCAGCAGCTCCTTAGCGGGGGGTTTCCAAGAGACCCAGTACTTC. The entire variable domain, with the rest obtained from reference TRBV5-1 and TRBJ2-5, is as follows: KAGVTQTPRYLIKTRGQQVTLSCSPISGHRSVSWYQQTPGQGLQFLFEYFSETQRNKGNFPGRFSGRQFSNSRSEMNVSTLELGDSALYLCASSSLAGGFQETQYFGPGTRLLVL.